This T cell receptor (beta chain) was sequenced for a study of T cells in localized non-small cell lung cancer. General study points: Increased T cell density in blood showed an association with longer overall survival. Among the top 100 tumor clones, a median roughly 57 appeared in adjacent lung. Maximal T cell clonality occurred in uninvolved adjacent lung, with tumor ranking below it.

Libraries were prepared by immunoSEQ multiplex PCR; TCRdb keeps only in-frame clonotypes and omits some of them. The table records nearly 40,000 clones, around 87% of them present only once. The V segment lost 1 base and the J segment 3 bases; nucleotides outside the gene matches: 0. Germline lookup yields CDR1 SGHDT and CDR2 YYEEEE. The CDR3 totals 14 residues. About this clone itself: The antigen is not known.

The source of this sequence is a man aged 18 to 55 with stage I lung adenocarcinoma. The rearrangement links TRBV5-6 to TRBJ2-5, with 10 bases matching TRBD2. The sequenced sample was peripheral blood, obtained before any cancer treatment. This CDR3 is CASSLTSGEETQYF. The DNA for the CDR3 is TGTGCCAGCAGCTTGACTAGCGGGGAAGAGACCCAGTACTTC.